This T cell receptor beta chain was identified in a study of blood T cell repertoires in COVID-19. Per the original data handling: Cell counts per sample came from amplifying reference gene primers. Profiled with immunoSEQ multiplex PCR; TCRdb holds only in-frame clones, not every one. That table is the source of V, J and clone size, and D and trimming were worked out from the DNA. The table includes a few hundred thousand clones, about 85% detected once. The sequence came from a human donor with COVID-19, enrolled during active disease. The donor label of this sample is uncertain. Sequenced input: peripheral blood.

CDR3: CASSLVAGDNYGYTF. The CDR3 bases are TGTGCCAGCAGCTTGGTGGCCGGAGATAACTATGGCTACACCTTC. This rearrangement joins TRBV7-2 to TRBJ1-2; D gene ambiguous. V was shortened by 3 bases and J by 1 base, with 12 bases between the two germline ends. Per germline, CDR1 SGHTA and CDR2 FQGNSA. The length of the CDR3 is 15 residues.